Listed below are T cell receptor beta chains from one sample, sequenced in a study. TCRdb called the 5' RACE reads again in MiXCR, with one record for every CDR3 protein. The profile covers around 9,000 distinct CDR3 sequences, with about a third appearing a single time and about 5% taken by the ten largest. The sequenced sample consisted of Tregs sorted from blood. The source of these receptors is a female donor with breast cancer. CDR3s include the opening cysteine and the closing phenylalanine or tryptophan. For some rows the clone size is stated as once, few or many, or as a class when expanded; others skip it.

size: medium-sized; V: TRBV12-3/TRBV12-4; J: TRBJ2-1; CDR3: CASSSTSGRAFEQFF
size: few; V: TRBV20-1; J: TRBJ2-1; CDR3: CSAGYSSYNEQFF
size: few; V: TRBV10-3; J: TRBJ1-3; CDR3: CATRLQGTGNTIYF
size: NA; V: TRBV2; J: TRBJ1-1; CDR3: CVSSVAGGSTAFF
size: few; V: TRBV15; J: TRBJ2-5; CDR3: CATSRDPSRETQYF
size: NA; V: TRBV9; J: TRBJ2-7; CDR3: CASSGGASSYEQYF
size: few; V: TRBV12-3/TRBV12-4; J: TRBJ2-3; CDR3: CASSLGKITPDTQYF
size: NA; V: TRBV4-3; J: TRBJ2-2; CDR3: CASSQAALYTGELFF
size: NA; V: TRBV9; J: TRBJ1-3; CDR3: CASSVSGTGNTIYF
size: NA; V: TRBV20-1; J: TRBJ1-3; CDR3: CSALRKLSGNTIYF
size: few; V: TRBV29-1; J: TRBJ2-5; CDR3: CSVAEGGTQYF
size: few; V: TRBV19; J: TRBJ2-1; CDR3: CASSILRPESYNEQFF
size: NA; V: TRBV4-1; J: TRBJ1-5; CDR3: CASSRQAGNQPQHF
size: medium-sized; V: TRBV4-1; J: TRBJ2-6; CDR3: CASSQDQGMSGANVLTF
size: once; V: TRBV27; J: TRBJ2-3; CDR3: CASSLHMGGSTDTQYF
size: few; V: TRBV5-1; J: TRBJ2-2; CDR3: CASSLATSVFDGELFF
size: NA; V: TRBV10-3; J: TRBJ1-1; CDR3: CAISDPGTGSTNTEAFF
size: NA; V: TRBV5-4; J: TRBJ2-7; CDR3: CASRDRSSYEQYF
size: few; V: TRBV10-2; J: TRBJ2-5; CDR3: CASSVVGEGETQYF
size: few; V: TRBV10-3; J: TRBJ2-1; CDR3: CAISGGSYNEQFF
size: NA; V: TRBV6-2/TRBV6-3; J: TRBJ2-2; CDR3: CASRGANTGELFF
size: few; V: TRBV5-1; J: TRBJ2-7; CDR3: CASSWEGYEQYF
size: NA; V: TRBV5-1; J: TRBJ2-4; CDR3: CASSKTSVAAKNIQYF
size: NA; V: TRBV20-1; J: TRBJ2-1; CDR3: CSASAGVYNEQFF